Listed here are 2 T cell receptor beta chains from one sample, sequenced in a study of cytomegalovirus exposure and HLA in healthy donors (dated by TCRdb to 2016 to 2017). Libraries came from the immunoSEQ multiplex PCR assay. The multiplex PCR relied on a mix of 60 forward primers for TCR Vbeta segments and 13 reverse primers for TCR Jbeta segments. TCRdb took over this immuneACCESS table, retaining in-frame rearrangements with V and J assigned. Such tables are incomplete; in checked studies, under half of the missing clones stem from an unresolved V gene, and the remainder is unexplained. In this sample the table shows 69,000 or so clones, 75% to 80% of which occur a single time. Clones ranked in the top ten supply 3% to 3.5% of the sample. Sequencing was carried out using PBMCs. These TCRs come from a man aged 18-30 years in good health and CMV-seronegative.

The J gene is TRBJ1-2, the V gene TRBV21-1; whether TRBD1, the table's D call, matches the DNA was not checked. TRBV21-1 is recorded as a pseudogene. The CDR3 is 21 residues long. CDR3 sequence: CASSLKAGTGDQYRANYGYTF. In DNA form, the CDR3 reads TGTGCCAGCAGCCTCAAAGCGGGGACAGGAGACCAATACCGCGCTAACTATGGCTACACCTTC.

The chain joins TRBV18 to TRBJ2-2, with a tentative D call TRBD2 (6 bases). The V end lost 5 bases, the J end lost 1 base, and 14 bases lay between the germline ends. Germline-derived CDR1 and CDR2 are KGHSH and LQKENI. This CDR3 has 16 residues. The CDR3 sequence: CASSAGSGRNTGELFF. The CDR3 nucleotides read TGTGCCAGCTCAGCGGGCAGCGGGCGGAACACCGGGGAGCTGTTTTTT.